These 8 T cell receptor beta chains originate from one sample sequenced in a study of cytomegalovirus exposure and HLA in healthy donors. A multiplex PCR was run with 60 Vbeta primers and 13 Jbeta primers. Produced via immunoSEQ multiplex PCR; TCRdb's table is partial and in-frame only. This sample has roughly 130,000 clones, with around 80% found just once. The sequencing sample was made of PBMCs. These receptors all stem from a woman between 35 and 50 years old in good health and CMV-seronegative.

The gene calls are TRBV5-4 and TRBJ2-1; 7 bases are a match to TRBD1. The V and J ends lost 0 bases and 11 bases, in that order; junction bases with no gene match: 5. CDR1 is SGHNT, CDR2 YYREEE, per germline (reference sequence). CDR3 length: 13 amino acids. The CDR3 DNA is TGTGCCAGCAGCTTGGAGGGGGCAGGACAGCAGTTCTTC. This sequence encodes CASSLEGAGQQFF.

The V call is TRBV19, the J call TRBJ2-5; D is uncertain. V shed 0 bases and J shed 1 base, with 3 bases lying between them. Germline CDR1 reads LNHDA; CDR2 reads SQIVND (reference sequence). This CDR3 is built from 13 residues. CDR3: CASSIDSQETQYF. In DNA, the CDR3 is TGTGCCAGTAGTATAGACAGCCAAGAGACCCAGTACTTC.

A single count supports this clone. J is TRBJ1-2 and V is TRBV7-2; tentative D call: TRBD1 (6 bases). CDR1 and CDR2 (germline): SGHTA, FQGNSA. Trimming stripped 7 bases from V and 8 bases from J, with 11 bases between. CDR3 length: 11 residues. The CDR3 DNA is TGTGCCAGCAACTTGAGGGGGGGCTACACCTTC. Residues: CASNLRGGYTF.

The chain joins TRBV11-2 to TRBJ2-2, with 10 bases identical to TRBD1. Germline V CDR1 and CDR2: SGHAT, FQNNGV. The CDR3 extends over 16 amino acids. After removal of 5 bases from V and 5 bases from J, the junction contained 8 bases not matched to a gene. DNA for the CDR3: TGTGCCAGCAGCGTACGGACAGGGGGATTAACCGGGGAGCTGTTTTTT. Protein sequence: CASSVRTGGLTGELFF.

CDR3 DNA sequence: TGTGCCAGCAGTGAACGGGTTAATCAGCCCCAGCATTTT. As protein: CASSERVNQPQHF. The rearrangement links TRBV2 to TRBJ1-5, with no clear D. V was shortened by 2 bases and J by 4 bases, with 6 bases between the two germline ends. Germline V gives CDR1 SNHLY, CDR2 FYNNEI. The CDR3 is 13 amino acids.

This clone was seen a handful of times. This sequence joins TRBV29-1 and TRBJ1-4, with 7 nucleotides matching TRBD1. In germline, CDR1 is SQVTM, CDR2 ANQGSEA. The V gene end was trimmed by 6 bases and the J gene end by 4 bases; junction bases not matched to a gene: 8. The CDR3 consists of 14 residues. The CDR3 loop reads CSVRQGLLNEKLFF. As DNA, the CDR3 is TGCAGCGTCCGACAGGGCCTACTTAATGAAAAACTGTTTTTT. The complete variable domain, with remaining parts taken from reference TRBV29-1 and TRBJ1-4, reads SAVISQKPSRDICQRGTSLTIQCQVDSQVTMMFWYRQQPGQSLTLIATANQGSEATYESGFVIDKFPISRPNLTFSTLTVSNMSPEDSSIYLCSVRQGLLNEKLFFGSGTQLSVL.

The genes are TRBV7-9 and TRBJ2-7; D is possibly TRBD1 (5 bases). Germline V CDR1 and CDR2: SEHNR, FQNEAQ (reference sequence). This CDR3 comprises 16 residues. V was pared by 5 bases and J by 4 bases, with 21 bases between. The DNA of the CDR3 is TGTGCCAGCAGCACCATCAGGGATTTACCCAGTTACGAGCAGTACTTC. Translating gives CASSTIRDLPSYEQYF.

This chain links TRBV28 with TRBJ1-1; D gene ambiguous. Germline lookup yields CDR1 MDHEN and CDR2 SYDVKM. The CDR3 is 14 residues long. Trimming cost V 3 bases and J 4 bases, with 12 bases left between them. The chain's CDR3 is CASSFTGVVTEAFF. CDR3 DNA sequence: TGTGCCAGCAGTTTCACGGGAGTAGTCACTGAAGCTTTCTTT.